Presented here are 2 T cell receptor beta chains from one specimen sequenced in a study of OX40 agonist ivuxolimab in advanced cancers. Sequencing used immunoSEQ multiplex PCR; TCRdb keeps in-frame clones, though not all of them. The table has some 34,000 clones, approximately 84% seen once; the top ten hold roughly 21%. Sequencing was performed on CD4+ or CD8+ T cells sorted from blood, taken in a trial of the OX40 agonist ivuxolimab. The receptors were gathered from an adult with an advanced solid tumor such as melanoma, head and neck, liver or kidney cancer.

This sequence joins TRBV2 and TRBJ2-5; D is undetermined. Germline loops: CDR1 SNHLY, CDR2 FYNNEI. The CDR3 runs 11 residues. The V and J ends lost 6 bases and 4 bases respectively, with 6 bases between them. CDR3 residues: CASRYSETQYF. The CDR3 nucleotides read TGTGCCAGCAGGTACTCAGAGACCCAGTACTTC.

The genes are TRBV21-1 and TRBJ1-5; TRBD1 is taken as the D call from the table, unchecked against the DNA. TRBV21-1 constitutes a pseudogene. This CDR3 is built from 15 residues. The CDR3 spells CASSKRMGANQPQHF. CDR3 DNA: TGTGCCAGCAGCAAGAGGATGGGGGCAAATCAGCCCCAGCATTTT.